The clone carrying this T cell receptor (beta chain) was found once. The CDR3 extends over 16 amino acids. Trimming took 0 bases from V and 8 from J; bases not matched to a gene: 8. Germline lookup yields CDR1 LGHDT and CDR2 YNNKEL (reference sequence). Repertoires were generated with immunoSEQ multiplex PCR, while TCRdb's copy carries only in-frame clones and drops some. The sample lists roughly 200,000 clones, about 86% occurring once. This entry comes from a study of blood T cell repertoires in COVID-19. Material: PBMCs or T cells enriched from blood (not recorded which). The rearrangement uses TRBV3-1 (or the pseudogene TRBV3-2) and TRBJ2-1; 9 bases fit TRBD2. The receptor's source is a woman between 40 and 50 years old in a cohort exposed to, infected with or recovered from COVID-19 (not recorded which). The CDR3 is CASSQEWTSALYEQFF. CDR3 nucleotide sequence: TGTGCCAGCAGCCAAGAGTGGACTAGCGCCTTGTATGAGCAGTTCTTC.